These T cell receptor beta chains were read from a single sample in a study of tumor-infiltrating lymphocytes in primary liver carcinoma. Via MiXCR, TCRdb re-called the multiplex PCR reads, giving one row per CDR3 protein. The data contain about 35,000 distinct CDR3 sequences, roughly 74% of them singletons. The sample taken for sequencing was liver tumor tissue from sampling region 4. These receptors were obtained from a man aged 40-55 years with primary liver carcinoma and hepatitis B virus infection. The CDR3 runs from the conserved cysteine through the conserved F or W. Fields, in order: V gene, clone size, J gene, D gene, CDR3 DNA, CDR3 protein. A D gene is named only where the DNA matches it firmly. Clone size is stated in some rows and not others, as once, few, many or a class when expanded.

V: TRBV29-1; size: once; J: TRBJ2-7; D: .; DNA: TGCAGCGTTACCGGGACTCCCTCCTACGAGCAGCACTTC; CDR3: CSVTGTPSYEQHF
V: TRBV3-1; size: .; J: TRBJ1-2; D: .; DNA: TGTGCCAGCAGCCAAGATGGATCTAGGAGGTATGGCTACACCTTC; CDR3: CASSQDGSRRYGYTF
V: TRBV5-6; size: .; J: TRBJ2-1; D: .; DNA: TGTGCCAGCAGCTTCGGGGACGTGAGCTTATACAATGAGCAGTTCTTC; CDR3: CASSFGDVSLYNEQFF
V: TRBV6-6; size: .; J: TRBJ1-1; D: .; DNA: TGTGCCAGTAGTTACGATAGCAGGACGAACACTGAAGCTCTCTTT; CDR3: CASSYDSRTNTEALF
V: TRBV20-1; size: many; J: TRBJ1-1; D: .; DNA: TGCAGTGCTCCCACGACGGGCACTGAAGCTTTCTTT; CDR3: CSAPTTGTEAFF
V: TRBV4-3; size: .; J: TRBJ2-6; D: .; DNA: TGCACCAGCAGCCATGATGGGTTCCACTCTGGGGCCAACGTCCTGACTTTC; CDR3: CTSSHDGFHSGANVLTF
V: TRBV11-1; size: .; J: TRBJ2-3; D: .; DNA: TGTGCCGACAGTTTGCCGAGGGAGAGCATAGATACACAGTATTTT; CDR3: CADSLPRESIDTQYF
V: TRBV28; size: .; J: TRBJ2-2; D: .; DNA: TGTGCCAGCAGTGCGGGGACAGAGAGGACCGGGGAGCTGTTTTTT; CDR3: CASSAGTERTGELFF
V: TRBV5-8; size: .; J: TRBJ2-1; D: .; DNA: TGTGCCAGCAACTTGGGTGGAGTAAGGACTTACAATGAGCAGTTCTTT; CDR3: CASNLGGVRTYNEQFF
V: TRBV11-2; size: once; J: TRBJ2-1; D: TRBD2; DNA: TGTGCTGGCAGCTTAGATAGGGGCGGGAGGTTCTACGATGAGCAGTTCTTC; CDR3: CAGSLDRGGRFYDEQFF
V: TRBV11-3; size: .; J: TRBJ2-1; D: .; DNA: TGTGCCACCAGCTTAGGCGTCTTGAACAATGAGCAGTCCTTC; CDR3: CATSLGVLNNEQSF
V: TRBV5-1; size: many; J: TRBJ2-1; D: .; DNA: TGCGCCAGCAGCTTGGATGCGGGCGCGGTGGGAGCCGAGCAGTTCTTC; CDR3: CASSLDAGAVGAEQFF
V: TRBV7-9; size: .; J: TRBJ2-2; D: TRBD1; DNA: TGTGCCAGCAGCTTTTCCGGGACAGCCACGAACACTGGGGAGCTGTTTTTT; CDR3: CASSFSGTATNTGELFF
V: TRBV29-1; size: once; J: TRBJ2-1; D: TRBD2; DNA: TGCAGCGCGGTCATAACTAGCGGGAGGGGGAATAGGCACTTCTTC; CDR3: CSAVITSGRGNRHFF
V: TRBV5-6; size: .; J: TRBJ1-2; D: .; DNA: TGTGCCAGCAGCTCCGGGAAATGTGGCCACACCTTC; CDR3: CASSSGKCGHTF
V: TRBV9; size: .; J: TRBJ2-3; D: .; DNA: TGTGCCAGCAGCCCGGGGAACACCGGATTTACAGATACGCAGTATTTT; CDR3: CASSPGNTGFTDTQYF
V: TRBV4-2; size: .; J: TRBJ2-1; D: .; DNA: TGTGTCAGTAGCCAAGATTGGACTACCGGCGGTGGGCAGTTCTTC; CDR3: CVSSQDWTTGGGQFF
V: TRBV5-1; size: .; J: TRBJ2-7; D: .; DNA: TGCGCCAACAGCTTGGCAGAGGTGAGCGAGCAGTACTTC; CDR3: CANSLAEVSEQYF
V: TRBV28; size: .; J: TRBJ2-7; D: TRBD2; DNA: TGTGCCAGCAGTTTCGGGGGGAGCGGGAAAAATTACGATCAGTACTTC; CDR3: CASSFGGSGKNYDQYF
V: TRBV12-3/TRBV12-4; size: .; J: TRBJ1-1; D: .; DNA: TGTGCCAGCAGCTGGACGGCACCTTCGATGAACACTGGAGCTTTCTTT; CDR3: CASSWTAPSMNTGAFF
V: TRBV11-2; size: .; J: TRBJ2-3; D: TRBD2; DNA: TGTGCCAGTAGCGAGGCCCCAGAGAGACTAGCGGTCACAGATACACAGTATTTT; CDR3: CASSEAPERLAVTDTQYF
V: TRBV7-9; size: .; J: TRBJ1-2; D: .; DNA: TGTGCCAGCATCACATATGGGGGAGAGCTGGGATACACCTTC; CDR3: CASITYGGELGYTF
V: TRBV29-1; size: few; J: TRBJ2-5; D: .; DNA: TGCGGTGCCCCCGGGGTGACTCAAGAGACCCAGTACTTC; CDR3: CGAPGVTQETQYF
V: TRBV5-4; size: .; J: TRBJ2-1; D: TRBD2; DNA: TGTGCCAGCAGCCTCGCGACTAGCGGGAGGCTCTTCCATGAGCAATTCTTC; CDR3: CASSLATSGRLFHEQFF
V: TRBV6-2/TRBV6-3; size: .; J: TRBJ1-1; D: TRBD1; DNA: TGTGTCAGCCGGGACAGTGGTGACACTGAAGCTTTCTTT; CDR3: CVSRDSGDTEAFF
V: TRBV4-1; size: .; J: TRBJ2-6; D: TRBD1; DNA: TGCGCCAGCAGCCTAGAGGGACAGGGGTCTGGCGCCAACGTCCTTACTTTC; CDR3: CASSLEGQGSGANVLTF
V: TRBV4-1; size: .; J: TRBJ2-6; D: .; DNA: TGCGCCAGCGGCCAAGTTGGGGCCAGCATCCTGACTTTC; CDR3: CASGQVGASILTF
V: TRBV12-3/TRBV12-4; size: medium-sized; J: TRBJ1-2; D: .; DNA: TGTGCCAGCCTACAGGGCGGCGAAAACTATGGCTACACCTTC; CDR3: CASLQGGENYGYTF
V: TRBV6-2/TRBV6-3; size: .; J: TRBJ2-7; D: .; DNA: TGCGCCAACAGTTACTCAATCCACGAGCAGTACTTC; CDR3: CANSYSIHEQYF
V: TRBV6-1; size: .; J: TRBJ2-3; D: .; DNA: TGTGCCAGCGCTGTAGCAGGTGGAGGGACAGATACGCAGTGTTTT; CDR3: CASAVAGGGTDTQCF
V: TRBV10-3; size: .; J: TRBJ1-5; D: .; DNA: TGTGCCGCGACCTGCACAGACCAGGCGCCCCAGCATTTT; CDR3: CAATCTDQAPQHF
V: TRBV6-8; size: .; J: TRBJ2-7; D: TRBD1; DNA: TGTGCCAGCATCTGGACAGGGAACGAGTCTAGTCGTCTACACGAGCAATACTTC; CDR3: CASIWTGNESSRLHEQYF
V: TRBV30; size: .; J: TRBJ2-3; D: TRBD2; DNA: TGTGCCTGGAGTGTCACCAGCGGGAGGTCGGATGGGCAGTATTTT; CDR3: CAWSVTSGRSDGQYF
V: TRBV28; size: .; J: TRBJ1-2; D: .; DNA: TGTGCCAGCAATAGGACTGAAGGCTACGCCTTC; CDR3: CASNRTEGYAF
V: TRBV5-4; size: .; J: TRBJ2-1; D: .; DNA: TGTGCCAGCAGCTTGGACGGTCAACCCTACAATGAGCAGTTCTTC; CDR3: CASSLDGQPYNEQFF
V: TRBV7-8; size: .; J: TRBJ1-5; D: .; DNA: TGTGCCAGCACCTTAGGGACAAGGGAGAATCAGCCCCAGCATTTT; CDR3: CASTLGTRENQPQHF